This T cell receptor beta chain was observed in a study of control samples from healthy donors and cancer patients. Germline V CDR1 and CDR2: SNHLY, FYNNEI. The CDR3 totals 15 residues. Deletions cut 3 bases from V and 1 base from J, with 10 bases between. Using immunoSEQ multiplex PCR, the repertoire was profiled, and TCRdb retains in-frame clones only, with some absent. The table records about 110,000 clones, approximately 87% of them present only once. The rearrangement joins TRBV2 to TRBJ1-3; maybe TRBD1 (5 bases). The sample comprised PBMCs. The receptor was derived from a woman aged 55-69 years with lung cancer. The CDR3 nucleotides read TGTGCCAGCAGTGACTTGGGGGTATCTGGAAACACCATATATTTT. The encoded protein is CASSDLGVSGNTIYF.